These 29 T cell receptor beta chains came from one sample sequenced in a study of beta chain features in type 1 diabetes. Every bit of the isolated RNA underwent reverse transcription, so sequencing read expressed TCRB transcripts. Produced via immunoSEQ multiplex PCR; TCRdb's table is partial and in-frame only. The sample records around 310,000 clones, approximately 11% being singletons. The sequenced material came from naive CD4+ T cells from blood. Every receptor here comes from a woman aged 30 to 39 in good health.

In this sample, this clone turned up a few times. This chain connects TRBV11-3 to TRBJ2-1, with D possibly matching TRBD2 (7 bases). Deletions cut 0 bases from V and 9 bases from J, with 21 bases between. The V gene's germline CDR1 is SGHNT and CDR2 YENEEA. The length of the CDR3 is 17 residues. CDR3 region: CASSLDSAGAGVGEQFF. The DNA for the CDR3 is TGTGCCAGCAGCTTAGATTCGGCAGGGGCGGGAGTGGGTGAGCAGTTCTTC. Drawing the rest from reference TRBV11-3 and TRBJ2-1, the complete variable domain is EAGVVQSPRYKIIEKKQPVAFWCNPISGHNTLYWYLQNLGQGPELLIRYENEEAVDDSQLPKDRFSAERLKGVDSTLKIQPAELGDSAVYLCASSLDSAGAGVGEQFFGPGTRLTVL.

Here the CDR3 DNA reads TGTGCCAGCAGCGCCGGGGGGTCTTACAATGAGCAGTTCTTC. It translates to CASSAGGSYNEQFF. V usage is TRBV11-1 and J usage is TRBJ2-1, with 7 bases lining up with TRBD2. The CDR3 sequence is 14 residues long. From germline, CDR1 is SGHAT and CDR2 FQDESV (reference sequence). Losses at the gene ends were 5 bases for V and 4 bases for J; bases not matched to a gene: 5.

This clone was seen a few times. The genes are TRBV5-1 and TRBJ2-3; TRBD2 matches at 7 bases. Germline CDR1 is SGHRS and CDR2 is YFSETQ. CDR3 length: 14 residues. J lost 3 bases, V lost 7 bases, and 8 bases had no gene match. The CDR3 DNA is TGCGCCAGCGGCGGCGGGAGAAGGACAGATACGCAGTATTTT. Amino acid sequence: CASGGGRRTDTQYF.

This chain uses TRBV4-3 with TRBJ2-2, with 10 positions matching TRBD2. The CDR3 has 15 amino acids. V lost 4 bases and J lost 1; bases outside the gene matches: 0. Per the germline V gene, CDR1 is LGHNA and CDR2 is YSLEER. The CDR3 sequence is CASSLAGGNTGELFF. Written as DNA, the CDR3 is TGCGCCAGCAGCCTAGCGGGAGGGAACACCGGGGAGCTGTTTTTT.

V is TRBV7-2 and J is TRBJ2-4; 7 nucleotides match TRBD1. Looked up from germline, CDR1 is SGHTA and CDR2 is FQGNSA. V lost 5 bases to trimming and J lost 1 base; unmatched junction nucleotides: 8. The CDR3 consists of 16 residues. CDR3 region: CASSIDRVVAKNIQYF. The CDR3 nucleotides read TGTGCCAGCAGCATCGACAGGGTTGTCGCCAAAAACATTCAGTACTTC.

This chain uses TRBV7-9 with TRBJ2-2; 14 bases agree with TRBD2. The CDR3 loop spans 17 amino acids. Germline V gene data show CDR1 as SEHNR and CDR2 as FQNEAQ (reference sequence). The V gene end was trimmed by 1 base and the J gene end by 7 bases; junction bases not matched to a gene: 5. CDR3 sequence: CASSLEGTSGSLGELFF. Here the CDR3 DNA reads TGTGCCAGCAGCTTAGAAGGGACTAGCGGGAGTCTCGGGGAGCTGTTTTTT.

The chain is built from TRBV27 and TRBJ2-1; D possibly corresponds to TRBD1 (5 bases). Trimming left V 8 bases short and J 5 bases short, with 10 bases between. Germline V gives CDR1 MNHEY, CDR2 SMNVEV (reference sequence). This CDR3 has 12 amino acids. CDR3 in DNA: TGTGCCAGCTCTAAAGGGGACAATGAGCAGTTCTTC. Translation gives CASSKGDNEQFF.

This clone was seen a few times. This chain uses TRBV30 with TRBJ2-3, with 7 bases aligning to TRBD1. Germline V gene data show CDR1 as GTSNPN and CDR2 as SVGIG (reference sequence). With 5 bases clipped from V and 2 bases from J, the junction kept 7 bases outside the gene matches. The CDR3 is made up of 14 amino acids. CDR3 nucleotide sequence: TGTGCCTGGGAGGCAGGGGGAAACACAGATACGCAGTATTTT. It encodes CAWEAGGNTDTQYF.

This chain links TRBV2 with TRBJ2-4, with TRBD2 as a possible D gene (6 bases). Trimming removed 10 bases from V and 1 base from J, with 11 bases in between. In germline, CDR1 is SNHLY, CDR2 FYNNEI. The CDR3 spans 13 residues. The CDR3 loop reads CATTGGAKNIQYF. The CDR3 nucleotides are TGTGCCACAACAGGAGGGGCCAAAAACATTCAGTACTTC.

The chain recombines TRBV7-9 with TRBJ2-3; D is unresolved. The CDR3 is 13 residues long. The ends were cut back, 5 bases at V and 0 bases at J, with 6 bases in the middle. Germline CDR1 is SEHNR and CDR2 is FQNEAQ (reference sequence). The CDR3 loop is CASSRSSTDTQYF. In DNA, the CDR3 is TGTGCCAGCAGCCGTAGCAGCACAGATACGCAGTATTTT. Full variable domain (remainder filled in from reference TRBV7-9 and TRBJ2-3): DTGVSQNPRHKITKRGQNVTFRCDPISEHNRLYWYRQTLGQGPEFLTYFQNEAQLEKSRLLSDRFSAERPKGSFSTLEIQRTEQGDSAMYLCASSRSSTDTQYFGPGTRLTVL.

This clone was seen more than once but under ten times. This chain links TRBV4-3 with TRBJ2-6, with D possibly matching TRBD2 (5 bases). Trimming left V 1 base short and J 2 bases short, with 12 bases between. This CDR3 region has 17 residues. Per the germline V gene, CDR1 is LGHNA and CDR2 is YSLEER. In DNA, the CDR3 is TGCGCCAGCAGCCAAGGCTACACTAGTACTGGGGCCAACGTCCTGACTTTC. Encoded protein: CASSQGYTSTGANVLTF.

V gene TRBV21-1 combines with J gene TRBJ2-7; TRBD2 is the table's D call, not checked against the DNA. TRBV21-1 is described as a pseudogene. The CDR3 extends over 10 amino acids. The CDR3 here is CATFRSEQYF. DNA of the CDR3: TGTGCCACCTTTCGGAGCGAGCAGTACTTC.

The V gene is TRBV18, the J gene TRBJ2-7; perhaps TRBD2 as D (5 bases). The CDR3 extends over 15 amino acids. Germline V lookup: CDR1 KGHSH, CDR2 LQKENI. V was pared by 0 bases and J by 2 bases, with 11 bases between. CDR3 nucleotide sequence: TGTGCCAGCTCACCACCGAATGACGGGACCTACGAGCAGTACTTC. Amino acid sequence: CASSPPNDGTYEQYF.

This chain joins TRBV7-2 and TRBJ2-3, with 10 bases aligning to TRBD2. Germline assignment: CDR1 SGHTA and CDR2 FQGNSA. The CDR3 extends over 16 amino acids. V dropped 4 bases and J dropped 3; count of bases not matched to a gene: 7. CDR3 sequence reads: CASSSISGRLTDTQYF. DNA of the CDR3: TGTGCCAGCAGCTCCATTAGCGGGAGGCTTACAGATACGCAGTATTTT.

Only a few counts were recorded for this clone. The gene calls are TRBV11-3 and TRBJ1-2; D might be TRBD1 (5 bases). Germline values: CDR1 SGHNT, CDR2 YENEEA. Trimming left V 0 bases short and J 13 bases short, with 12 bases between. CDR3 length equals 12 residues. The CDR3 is CASSLDRGDRTF. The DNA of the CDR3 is TGTGCCAGCAGCTTAGATCGGGGGGATCGCACCTTC. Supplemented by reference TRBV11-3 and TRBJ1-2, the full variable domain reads EAGVVQSPRYKIIEKKQPVAFWCNPISGHNTLYWYLQNLGQGPELLIRYENEEAVDDSQLPKDRFSAERLKGVDSTLKIQPAELGDSAVYLCASSLDRGDRTFGSGTRLTVV.

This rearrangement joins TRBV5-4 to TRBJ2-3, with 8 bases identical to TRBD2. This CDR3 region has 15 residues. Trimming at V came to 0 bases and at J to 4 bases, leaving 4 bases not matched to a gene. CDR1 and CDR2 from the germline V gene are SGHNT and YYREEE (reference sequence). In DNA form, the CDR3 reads TGTGCCAGCAGCTTGGGTAGCGGGATGGCAGATACGCAGTATTTT. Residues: CASSLGSGMADTQYF.

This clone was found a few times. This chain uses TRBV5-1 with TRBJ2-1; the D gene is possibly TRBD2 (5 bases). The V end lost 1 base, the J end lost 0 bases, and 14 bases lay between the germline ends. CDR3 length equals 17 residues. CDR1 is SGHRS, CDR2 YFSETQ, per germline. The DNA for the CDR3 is TGCGCCAGCAGCTTGTGGTCAGCGGCGAGCTCCTACAATGAGCAGTTCTTC. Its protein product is CASSLWSAASSYNEQFF.

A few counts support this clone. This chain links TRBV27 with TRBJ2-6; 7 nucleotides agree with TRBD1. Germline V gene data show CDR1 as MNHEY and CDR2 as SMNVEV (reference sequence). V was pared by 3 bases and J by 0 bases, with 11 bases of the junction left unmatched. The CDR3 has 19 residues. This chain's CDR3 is CASSLRGPPGSSGANVLTF. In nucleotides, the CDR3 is TGTGCCAGCAGTTTGAGGGGGCCACCGGGGTCCTCTGGGGCCAACGTCCTGACTTTC.

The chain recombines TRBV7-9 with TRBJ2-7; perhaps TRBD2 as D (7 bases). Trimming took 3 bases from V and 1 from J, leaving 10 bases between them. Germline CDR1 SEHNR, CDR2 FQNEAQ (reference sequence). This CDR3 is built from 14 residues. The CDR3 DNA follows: TGTGCCAGCAGCTTGGGGAGGGGGTCCTACGAGCAGTACTTC. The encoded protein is CASSLGRGSYEQYF.

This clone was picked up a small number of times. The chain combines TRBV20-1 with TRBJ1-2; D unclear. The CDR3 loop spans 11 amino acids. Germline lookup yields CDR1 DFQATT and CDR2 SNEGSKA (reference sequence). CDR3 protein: CSLSSLWGYTF. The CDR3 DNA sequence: TGCAGCCTATCTTCACTTTGGGGCTACACCTTC.

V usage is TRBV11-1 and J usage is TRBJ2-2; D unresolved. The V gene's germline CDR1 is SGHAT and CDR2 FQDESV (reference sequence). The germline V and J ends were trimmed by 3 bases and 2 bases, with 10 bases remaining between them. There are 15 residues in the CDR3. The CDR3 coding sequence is TGTGCCAGCAGCTTGAGGCGGCCAAACACCGGGGAGCTGTTTTTT. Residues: CASSLRRPNTGELFF.

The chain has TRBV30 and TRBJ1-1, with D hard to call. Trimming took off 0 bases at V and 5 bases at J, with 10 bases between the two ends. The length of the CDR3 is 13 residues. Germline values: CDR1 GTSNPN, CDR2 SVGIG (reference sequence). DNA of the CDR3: TGTGCCTGGAGTGTACTGGGGAGAACTGAAGCTTTCTTT. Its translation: CAWSVLGRTEAFF.

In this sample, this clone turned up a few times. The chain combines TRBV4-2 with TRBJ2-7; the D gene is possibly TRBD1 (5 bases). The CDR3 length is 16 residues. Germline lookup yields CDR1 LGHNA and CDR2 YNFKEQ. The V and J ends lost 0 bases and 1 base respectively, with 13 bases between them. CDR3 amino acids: CASSQERRAPSYEQYF. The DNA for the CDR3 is TGTGCCAGCAGCCAAGAACGCAGGGCCCCTTCCTACGAGCAGTACTTC.

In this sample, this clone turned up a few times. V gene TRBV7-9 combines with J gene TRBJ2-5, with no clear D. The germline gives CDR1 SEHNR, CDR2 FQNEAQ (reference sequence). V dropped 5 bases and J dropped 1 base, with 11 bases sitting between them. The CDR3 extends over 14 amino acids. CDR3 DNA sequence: TGTGCCAGCAGCCCCCAGAGCGTCCAAGAGACCCAGTACTTC. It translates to CASSPQSVQETQYF. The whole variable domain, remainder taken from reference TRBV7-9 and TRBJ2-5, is DTGVSQNPRHKITKRGQNVTFRCDPISEHNRLYWYRQTLGQGPEFLTYFQNEAQLEKSRLLSDRFSAERPKGSFSTLEIQRTEQGDSAMYLCASSPQSVQETQYFGPGTRLLVL.

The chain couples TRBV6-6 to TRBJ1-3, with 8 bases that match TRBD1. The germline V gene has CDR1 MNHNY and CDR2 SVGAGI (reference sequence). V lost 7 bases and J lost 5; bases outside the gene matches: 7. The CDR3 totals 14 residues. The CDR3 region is CASIPDRDRNTIYF. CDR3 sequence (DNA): TGTGCCAGCATTCCGGACAGGGATCGAAACACCATATATTTT.

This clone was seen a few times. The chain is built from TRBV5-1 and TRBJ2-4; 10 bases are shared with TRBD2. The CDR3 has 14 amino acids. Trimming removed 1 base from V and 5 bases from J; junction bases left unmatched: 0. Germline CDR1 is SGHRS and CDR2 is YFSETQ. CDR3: CASSLTSGENIQYF. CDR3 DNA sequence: TGCGCCAGCAGCTTGACTAGCGGGGAAAACATTCAGTACTTC.

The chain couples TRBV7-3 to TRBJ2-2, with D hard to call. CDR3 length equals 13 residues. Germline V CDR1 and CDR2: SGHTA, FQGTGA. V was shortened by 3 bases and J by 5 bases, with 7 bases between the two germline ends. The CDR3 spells CASSFGATGELFF. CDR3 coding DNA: TGTGCCAGCAGCTTCGGTGCAACCGGGGAGCTGTTTTTT.

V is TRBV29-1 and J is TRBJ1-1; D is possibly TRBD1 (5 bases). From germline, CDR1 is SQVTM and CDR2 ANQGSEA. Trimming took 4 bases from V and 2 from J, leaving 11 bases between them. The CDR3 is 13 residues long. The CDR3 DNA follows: TGCAGCGTTGTAGGGCAGGGAAACACTGAAGCTTTCTTT. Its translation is CSVVGQGNTEAFF.

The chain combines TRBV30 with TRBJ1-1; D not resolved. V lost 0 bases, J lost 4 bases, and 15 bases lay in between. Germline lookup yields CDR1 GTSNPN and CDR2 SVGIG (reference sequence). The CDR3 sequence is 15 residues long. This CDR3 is CAWSVLRGIGTEAFF. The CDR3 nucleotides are TGTGCCTGGAGTGTATTGAGAGGGATCGGCACTGAAGCTTTCTTT.